This paragraph reports one T cell receptor beta chain. Its matching antigen is unknown. The data were produced by immunoSEQ multiplex PCR, yet TCRdb's version contains in-frame clones alone and is incomplete. Of about 130,000 clones in the sample, approximately 90% were seen once. This record belongs to a study of T cell responses to AZD1222 COVID-19 vaccine. General observations from the study: Clonal diversity may have been underestimated, and the donors were mostly white British, with more females than males.

The V gene's germline CDR1 is LGHDT and CDR2 YNNKEL (reference sequence). The CDR3 is 13 amino acids. V lost 4 bases and J lost 4, with 10 bases in between. This sequence originates from an adult in good health. The source was peripheral blood, collected on day 0 of AZD1222 vaccination. The chain has TRBV3-1 (or the pseudogene TRBV3-2) and TRBJ1-2; maybe TRBD1 (6 bases). The chain's CDR3 is CASSLQGAYGYTF. In nucleotides, the CDR3 is TGTGCCAGCAGCCTACAGGGAGCCTATGGCTACACCTTC.